The rows below give T cell receptor beta chains drawn from one sample of a study of shared clonotypes between healthy human individuals. The method was immunoSEQ multiplex PCR; TCRdb's version includes in-frame clones alone and lacks a portion of them. Among hundreds of thousands of clones listed, 77% were seen once. The sample taken for sequencing was PBMCs. Every receptor here comes from a woman in her 40s in good health. Some clones in this sample may be carry-over from other donors' samples. CDR3s include the opening cysteine and the closing phenylalanine or tryptophan. The D gene is left open where the match is weak. A row's size may be missing; if present it is once, few, many or a size class.

-,-,TRBV7-8,TRBJ2-5,CASSLGAQRDILETQYF,-
-,-,TRBV5-4,TRBJ2-3,CASSADGGSPGTDTQYF,TGTGCCAGCTCCGCTGATGGTGGAAGCCCAGGCACAGATACGCAGTATTTT
few,TRBD1,TRBV28,TRBJ1-1,CASSLGQMNTEAFF,TGTGCCAGCAGCTTGGGACAGATGAACACTGAAGCTTTCTTT
many,-,TRBV7-8,TRBJ2-1,CASSPDYEQFF,TGTGCCAGCAGCCCCGATTATGAGCAGTTCTTC
-,-,TRBV7-2,TRBJ1-1,CASSLDFADTEAFF,TGTGCCAGCAGCTTAGATTTCGCGGACACTGAAGCTTTCTTT
once,-,TRBV7-9,TRBJ1-3,CARGGPASSGNTIYF,TGTGCCAGGGGGGGGCCCGCTAGCTCTGGAAACACCATATACTTT
few,-,TRBV28,TRBJ2-7,CASSRDRFYEQYF,TGTGCCAGCAGCCGAGACAGGTTTTACGAGCAGTACTTC
few,TRBD2,TRBV10-3,TRBJ2-1,CAISVGLAGINEQFF,TGTGCCATCAGTGTCGGACTAGCGGGAATTAATGAGCAGTTCTTC
-,-,TRBV4-1,TRBJ2-1,CASSQAGLGYNEQFF,TGCGCCAGCAGCCAAGCAGGGTTAGGGTACAATGAGCAGTTCTTC
-,-,TRBV19,TRBJ2-7,CASRPTGNYEQYF,TGTGCCAGTAGACCGACAGGAAACTACGAGCAGTACTTC
-,-,TRBV5-6,TRBJ2-1,CASSGNPDPSSYNEQFF,TGTGCCAGCAGCGGAAACCCCGACCCGAGCTCCTACAATGAGCAGTTCTTC
-,-,TRBV4-1,TRBJ2-1,CASSQEASRRYNEQFF,TGCGCCAGCAGCCAAGAGGCAAGCCGACGCTACAATGAGCAGTTCTTC
-,TRBD2,TRBV28,TRBJ2-7,CASRTGTTGRQKQYF,TGTGCCAGCAGAACGGGGACTACGGGCCGCCAAAAGCAGTACTTC
-,TRBD1,TRBV7-8,TRBJ2-1,CASSHRGLGSYNEQFF,TGTGCCAGCAGCCACAGGGGGCTCGGCTCCTACAATGAGCAGTTCTTC
many,-,TRBV19,TRBJ2-2,CASSISTGELFF,TGTGCCAGTAGTATTAGCACCGGGGAGCTGTTTTTT
-,-,TRBV30,TRBJ2-5,CAWSVQGRRETQYF,TGTGCCTGGAGTGTACAGGGCAGGCGAGAGACCCAGTACTTC
-,-,TRBV5-4,TRBJ2-5,CASSLASGGETQYF,TGTGCCAGCAGCCTGGCATCCGGGGGAGAGACCCAGTACTTC
many,-,TRBV19,TRBJ1-1,CASSGMFAFF,TGTGCCAGTAGTGGGATGTTTGCTTTCTTT
-,TRBD1,TRBV28,TRBJ2-3,CASSSYAGTASGDTQYF,TGTGCCAGCAGCAGCTACGCCGGGACAGCGAGTGGAGATACGCAGTATTTT
-,TRBD2,TRBV5-1,TRBJ2-7,CASSLGGAGALEQYF,TGCGCCAGCAGCTTGGGCGGGGCGGGAGCGTTAGAGCAGTACTTC
-,-,TRBV18,TRBJ1-1,CASSPSKGGGDTEAFF,TGTGCCAGCTCACCAAGTAAGGGAGGTGGTGACACTGAAGCTTTCTTT
-,-,TRBV19,TRBJ1-5,CASSIGPPQPQHF,TGTGCCAGTAGTATAGGTCCCCCTCAGCCCCAGCATTTT
many,-,TRBV27,TRBJ2-1,CASSFDRQVGFFRFF,TGTGCCAGCAGTTTCGACAGACAGGTCGGGTTCTTTAGGTTCTTC
few,TRBD1,TRBV4-3,TRBJ1-6,CASSQQQGANSPLHF,TGCGCCAGCAGCCAACAACAGGGGGCAAATTCACCCCTCCACTTT
-,-,TRBV28,TRBJ2-7,CASGSWYEQYF,TGTGCCAGCGGGAGTTGGTACGAGCAGTACTTC
few,TRBD2,TRBV2,TRBJ2-5,CASRGLAGGETQYF,TGTGCCAGCAGGGGGCTAGCGGGAGGGGAGACCCAGTACTTC
once,TRBD2,TRBV7-9,TRBJ2-3,CASSLVGLAGKTDTQYF,TGTGCCAGCAGCTTAGTGGGACTAGCGGGAAAGACAGATACGCAGTATTTT
-,-,TRBV28,TRBJ1-1,CASSLGGPMTATEAFF,TGTGCCAGCAGTTTAGGGGGCCCGATGACGGCGACTGAAGCTTTCTTT
-,TRBD2,TRBV7-9,TRBJ2-2,CASSPGLAGNTGELFF,TGTGCCAGCAGCCCCGGACTAGCGGGAAACACCGGGGAGCTGTTTTTT
-,TRBD1,TRBV2,TRBJ1-2,CASSAQGDYGYTF,TGTGCCAGCAGTGCCCAGGGGGACTATGGCTACACCTTC
few,-,TRBV29-1,TRBJ1-2,CSADGQRGAYTF,TGCAGCGCAGATGGACAACGGGGGGCCTACACCTTC
once,-,TRBV30,TRBJ2-7,CAWRGRRTDPTYEQYF,TGTGCCTGGAGAGGGCGCCGGACAGACCCAACCTACGAGCAGTACTTC
-,TRBD2,TRBV29-1,TRBJ2-1,CSVLSGRSNEQFF,TGCAGCGTCCTTAGCGGGAGGAGCAATGAGCAGTTCTTC
-,TRBD2,TRBV18,TRBJ2-1,CASSPQLAAYNEQFF,TGTGCCAGCTCACCCCAACTAGCGGCTTACAATGAGCAGTTCTTC
few,-,TRBV28,TRBJ2-2,CASSRLYTGELFF,TGTGCCAGCAGCCGCTTGTACACCGGGGAGCTGTTTTTT
-,-,TRBV5-1,TRBJ2-7,CASSHEGATGEQYF,TGCGCCAGCAGCCATGAAGGTGCGACGGGCGAGCAGTACTTC
-,TRBD1,TRBV7-2,TRBJ1-2,CASSPTTGGEVGYTF,TGTGCCAGCAGCCCGACGACAGGGGGCGAGGTTGGCTACACCTTC
-,TRBD1,TRBV5-1,TRBJ2-3,CASSSGQGGPDTQYF,TGCGCCAGCAGTAGTGGACAGGGTGGCCCGGATACGCAGTATTTT
-,TRBD2,TRBV5-1,TRBJ2-2,CASSRLADNTGELFF,TGCGCCAGCAGCAGGCTAGCGGACAACACCGGGGAGCTGTTTTTT